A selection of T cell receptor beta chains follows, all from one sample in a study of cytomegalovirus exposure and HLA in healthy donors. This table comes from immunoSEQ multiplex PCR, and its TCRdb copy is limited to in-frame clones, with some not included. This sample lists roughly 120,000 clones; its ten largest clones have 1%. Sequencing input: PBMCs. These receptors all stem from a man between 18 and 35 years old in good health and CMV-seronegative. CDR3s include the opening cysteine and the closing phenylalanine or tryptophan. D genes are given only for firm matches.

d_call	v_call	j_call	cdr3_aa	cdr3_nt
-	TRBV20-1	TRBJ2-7	CSAVRGDEQYF	TGCAGTGCCGTCCGGGGTGACGAGCAGTACTTC
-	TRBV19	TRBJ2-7	CASSHRASHEQYF	TGTGCCAGTTCCCACAGGGCCAGCCACGAGCAGTACTTC
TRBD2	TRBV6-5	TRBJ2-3	CASSYSIRGGADTQYF	TGTGCCAGCAGTTACTCGATTCGGGGGGGCGCAGATACGCAGTATTTT
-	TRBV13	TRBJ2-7	CASSPGSEQYF	TGTGCCAGCAGCCCCGGGAGTGAGCAGTACTTC
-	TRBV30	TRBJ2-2	CAWTQVAANTGELFF	TGTGCCTGGACTCAAGTCGCGGCTAACACCGGGGAGCTGTTTTTT
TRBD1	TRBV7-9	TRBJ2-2	CASSLQGAGELFF	TGTGCCAGCAGCCTACAGGGGGCCGGGGAGCTGTTTTTT
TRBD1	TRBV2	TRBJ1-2	CASTSRTGGHGHTF	TGTGCCAGCACCTCCCGGACAGGGGGCCATGGCCACACCTTC
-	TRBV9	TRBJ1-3	CASSVESEGSGNTIYF	TGTGCCAGCAGCGTAGAGTCTGAGGGCTCTGGAAACACCATATATTTT
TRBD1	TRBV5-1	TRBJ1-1	CASSWDRPNTEAFF	TGCGCCAGCAGCTGGGACAGGCCCAACACTGAAGCTTTCTTT
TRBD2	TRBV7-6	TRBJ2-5	CASSLSPLSGTSGINEQETQYF	TGTGCCAGCAGCTTGTCCCCTTTGTCCGGGACTAGCGGGATTAACGAGCAAGAGACCCAGTACTTC
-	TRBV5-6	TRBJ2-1	CASTRYYKRSSYNEQFF	TGTGCCAGCACCAGATACTACAAAAGAAGCTCCTACAATGAGCAGTTCTTC
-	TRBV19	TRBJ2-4	CASSARFRDDIQYF	TGTGCCAGTAGTGCGCGATTCAGGGATGACATTCAGTACTTC
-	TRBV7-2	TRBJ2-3	CASSQSMAKRTDTQYF	TGTGCCAGCAGCCAATCGATGGCCAAACGAACAGATACGCAGTATTTT
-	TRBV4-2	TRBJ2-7	CASSQDFGSYEQYF	TGTGCCAGCAGCCAAGACTTCGGTAGCTACGAGCAGTACTTC
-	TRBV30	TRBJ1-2	CAWRTGLGNYGYTF	TGTGCCTGGAGAACAGGGTTGGGGAACTATGGCTACACCTTC
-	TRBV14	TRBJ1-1	CASSPLRKMNTEAFF	TGTGCCAGCAGCCCCCTCCGTAAAATGAACACTGAAGCTTTCTTT
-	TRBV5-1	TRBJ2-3	CASSLEQGRVTDTQYF	TGCGCCAGCAGCTTGGAACAGGGAAGGGTGACAGATACGCAGTATTTT
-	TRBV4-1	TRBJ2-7	CASSQETGTPYEQYF	TGCGCCAGCAGCCAAGAGACCGGGACACCCTACGAGCAGTACTTC
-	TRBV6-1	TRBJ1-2	CASSRSDGKYGYTF	TGTGCCAGCAGTCGGAGCGACGGCAAATATGGCTACACCTTC
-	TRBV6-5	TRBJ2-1	CASSYYGGGENEQFF	TGTGCCAGCAGTTACTATGGGGGAGGAGAAAATGAGCAGTTCTTC
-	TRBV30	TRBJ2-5	CAWSVAETQYF	TGTGCCTGGAGTGTTGCGGAGACCCAGTACTTC
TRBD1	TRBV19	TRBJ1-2	CASSPAGQGYGYTF	TGTGCCAGTAGTCCCGCCGGACAGGGCTATGGCTACACCTTC
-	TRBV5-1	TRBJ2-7	CASRVETQYEQYF	TGCGCCAGCAGGGTGGAGACCCAGTACGAGCAGTACTTC
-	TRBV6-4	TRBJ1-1	CASSPGRVNTEAFF	TGTGCCAGCAGCCCGGGTCGTGTGAACACTGAAGCTTTCTTT
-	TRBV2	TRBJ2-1	CASRGSMGQSSYNEQFF	TGTGCCAGCAGAGGAAGCATGGGGCAGAGCTCCTACAATGAGCAGTTCTTC
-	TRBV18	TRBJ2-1	CASSPQGLALGNEQFF	TGTGCCAGCTCACCCCAAGGACTCGCACTAGGGAATGAGCAGTTCTTC
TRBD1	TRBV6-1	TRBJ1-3	CASSEQGAAGNTIYF	TGTGCCAGCAGTGAGCAGGGGGCGGCTGGAAACACCATATATTTT
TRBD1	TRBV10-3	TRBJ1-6	CAISRGQVYNSPLHF	TGTGCCATCAGCCGGGGACAGGTCTATAATTCACCCCTCCACTTT